The present T cell receptor (beta chain) was sequenced within a study of a mutant IDH1 vaccine in newly diagnosed glioma (dated by TCRdb to about 2021). Turning to the overall study: Eight vaccinations were administered to patients in weeks 1, 3, 5, 7, 11, 15, 19 and 23, corresponding to visits V03 through V10. Prior to enrollment, patients had been given standard therapy consisting of radiotherapy alone, temozolomide alone, or radiochemotherapy with temozolomide, with the combination given to most patients. Peripheral blood was drawn at six visits: V03 (baseline), V05, V07, V10, V12 and V13. In the chemotherapy-containing groups, vaccination started alongside temozolomide cycles, whereas in patients who had radiotherapy alone it started 4-6 weeks after radiotherapy. For exploratory analyses, approximately 25 treated patients had longitudinal TCRB deep sequencing done wherever samples were available. The 32 treated patients were around 62% male and around 40% female, with a mean age of approximately 40 years. Overall results and qualifications from the work: Immune responses induced by the vaccine were seen in over 90% of patients across multiple MHC alleles. Availability determined which PBMC samples were chosen for TCRB deep sequencing. According to the authors, sample limitations meant that analyses of patient blood samples could not be reproduced. Changes in the top peripheral T cell clonotypes picked up by TCRB sequencing did not appear to be linked to pseudoprogression.

The time point label corresponds to: week 5, during vaccination. Each vaccine dose, consisting of 300 ug of a 20-mer mutant IDH1 peptide in Montanide, was administered subcutaneously with topical imiquimod. All donors had newly diagnosed IDH1-mutant astrocytomas of WHO grade 3 or 4 that showed loss of nuclear ATRX. The samples were drawn from NOA16, a multicentre, single-arm, open-label phase I trial in Germany that tested a mutant IDH1 peptide vaccine in humans for the first time. Genomic DNA for TCRB sequencing was isolated from EDTA blood with the DNeasy Blood and Tissue Kit. Turning to this clone: This clone's antigen is unknown. No clone much larger than this one lies a single base away; base qualities are absent.

For this chain, trimming is 2 bases at the V end and 6 bases at the J end, and the number of junction bases without a gene match is 5. From cysteine to phenylalanine, the CDR3 is 14 amino acids long. Only the CDR3 region is kept as DNA, spanning 42 bases read in frame from base 1. As encoded in the germline V gene (reference sequence), CDR1 is SGHKS while CDR2 is YYEKEE. Library prep was done by the immunoSEQ multiplex PCR assay. Following the manufacturer's protocol, the hsTCRB Kit was used to amplify rearranged TCR beta chain sequences. An Illumina MiSeq was used to sequence the TCRB libraries. In the source study's methods: The kit vendor's proprietary platform handled demultiplexing, trimming and gene mapping. This is the immuneACCESS table as TCRdb keeps it, with only in-frame sequences that have V and J called. A part of the clones is gone; compared with another copy, unresolved V genes explain less than half, and the rest is unexplained. That table is the source of V, J and clone size, and D and trimming were worked out from the DNA. This sample is represented by roughly 62,000 clones; around 80% of them were singletons. The biggest ten clones account for over 7% of the sample.

Source: PBMCs, taken from a glioma patient whose treatment included an IDH1 peptide vaccine. This TCR came from a woman aged 50 to 60 with glioma. Rearrangement joined TRBV5-5 to TRBJ1-5, and 7 junctional nucleotides match TRBD1. The base sequence is TGTGCCAGCAGCTTACAGGGGTTCGGTCAGCCCCAGCATTTT. This sequence encodes CASSLQGFGQPQHF.